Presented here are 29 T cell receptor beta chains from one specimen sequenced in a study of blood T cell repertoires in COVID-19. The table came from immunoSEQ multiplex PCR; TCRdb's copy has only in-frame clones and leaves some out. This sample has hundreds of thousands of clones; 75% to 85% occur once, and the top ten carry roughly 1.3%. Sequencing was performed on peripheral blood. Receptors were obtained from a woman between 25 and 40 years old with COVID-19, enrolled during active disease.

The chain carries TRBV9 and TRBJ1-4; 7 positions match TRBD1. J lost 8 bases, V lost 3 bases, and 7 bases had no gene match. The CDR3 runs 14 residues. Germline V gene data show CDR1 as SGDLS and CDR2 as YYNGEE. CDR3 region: CASSARGGGEKLFF. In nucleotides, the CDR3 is TGTGCCAGCAGCGCCCGAGGGGGCGGCGAAAAACTGTTTTTT. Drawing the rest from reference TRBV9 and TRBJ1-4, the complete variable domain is DSGVTQTPKHLITATGQRVTLRCSPRSGDLSVYWYQQSLDQGLQFLIQYYNGEERAKGNILERFSAQQFPDLHSELNLSSLELGDSALYFCASSARGGGEKLFFGSGTQLSVL.

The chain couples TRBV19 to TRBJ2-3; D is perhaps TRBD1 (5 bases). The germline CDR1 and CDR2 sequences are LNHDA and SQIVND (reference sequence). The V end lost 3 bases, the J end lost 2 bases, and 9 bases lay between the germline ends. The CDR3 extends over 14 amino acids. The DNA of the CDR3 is TGTGCCAGTAGTATGTGGGGCCCCACAGATACGCAGTATTTT. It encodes CASSMWGPTDTQYF.

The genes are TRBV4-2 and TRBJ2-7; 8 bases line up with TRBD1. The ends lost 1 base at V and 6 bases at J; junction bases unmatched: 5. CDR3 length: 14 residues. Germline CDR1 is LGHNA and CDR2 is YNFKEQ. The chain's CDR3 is CASSQGPTGGEQYF. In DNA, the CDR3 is TGTGCCAGCAGCCAAGGTCCCACAGGGGGCGAGCAGTACTTC.

The CDR3 sequence: CASSRAQDSYEQYF. The DNA of the CDR3 is TGTGCCAGCAGCCGTGCACAGGACTCCTACGAGCAGTACTTC. The genes are TRBV7-9 and TRBJ2-7; weak D call: TRBD1 (5 bases). Germline V CDR1 and CDR2: SEHNR, FQNEAQ (reference sequence). CDR3 length: 14 amino acids. Trimming left V 5 bases short and J 0 bases short, with 11 bases between.

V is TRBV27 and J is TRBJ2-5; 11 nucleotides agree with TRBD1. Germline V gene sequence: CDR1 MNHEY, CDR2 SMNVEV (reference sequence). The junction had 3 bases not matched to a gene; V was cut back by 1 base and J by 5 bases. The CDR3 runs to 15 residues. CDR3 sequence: CASSLYGTGGETQYF. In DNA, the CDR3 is TGTGCCAGCAGTTTATACGGGACAGGGGGTGAGACCCAGTACTTC.

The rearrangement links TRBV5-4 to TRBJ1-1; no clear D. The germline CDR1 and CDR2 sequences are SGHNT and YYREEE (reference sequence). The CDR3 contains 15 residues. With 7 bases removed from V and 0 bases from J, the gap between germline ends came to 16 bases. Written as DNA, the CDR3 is TGTGCCAGCGGGCAGGCGACCTTTTTGAACACTGAAGCTTTCTTT. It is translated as CASGQATFLNTEAFF.

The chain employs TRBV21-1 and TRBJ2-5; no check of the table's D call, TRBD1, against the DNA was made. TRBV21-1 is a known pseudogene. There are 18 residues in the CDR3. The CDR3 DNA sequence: TGTGCCAGCAGCGCTCCCCGGAGGGACAGGGGTATTGGTGAGACCCAGTACTTC. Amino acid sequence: CASSAPRRDRGIGETQYF.

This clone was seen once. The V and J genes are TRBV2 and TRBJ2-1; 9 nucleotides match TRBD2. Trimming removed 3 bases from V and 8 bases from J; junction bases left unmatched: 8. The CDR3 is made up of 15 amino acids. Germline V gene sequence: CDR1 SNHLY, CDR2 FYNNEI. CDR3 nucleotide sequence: TGTGCCAGCAGTGAGGGCGGGAGGGCCATTGATGAGCAGTTCTTC. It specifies CASSEGGRAIDEQFF. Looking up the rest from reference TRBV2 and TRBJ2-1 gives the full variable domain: EPEVTQTPSHQVTQMGQEVILRCVPISNHLYFYWYRQILGQKVEFLVSFYNNEISEKSEIFDDQFSVERPDGSNFTLKIRSTKLEDSAMYFCASSEGGRAIDEQFFGPGTRLTVL.

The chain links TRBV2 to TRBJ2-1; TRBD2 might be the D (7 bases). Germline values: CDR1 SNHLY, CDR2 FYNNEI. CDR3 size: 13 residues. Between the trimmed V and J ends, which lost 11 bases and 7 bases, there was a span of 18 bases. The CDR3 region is CARLGGAQNEQFF. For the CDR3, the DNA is TGTGCCCGACTTGGGGGGGCTCAAAATGAGCAGTTCTTC.

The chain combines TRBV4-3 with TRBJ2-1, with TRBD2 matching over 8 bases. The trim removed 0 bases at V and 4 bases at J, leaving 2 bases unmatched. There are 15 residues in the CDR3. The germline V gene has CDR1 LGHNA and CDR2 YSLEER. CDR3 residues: CASSQEAGVYNEQFF. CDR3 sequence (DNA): TGCGCCAGCAGCCAAGAAGCGGGAGTGTACAATGAGCAGTTCTTC.

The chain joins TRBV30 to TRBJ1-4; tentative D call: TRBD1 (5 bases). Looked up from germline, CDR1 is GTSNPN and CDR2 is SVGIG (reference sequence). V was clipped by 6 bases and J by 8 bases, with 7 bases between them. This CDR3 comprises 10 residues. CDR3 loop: CACRAEKLFF. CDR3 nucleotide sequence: TGTGCCTGCAGGGCCGAAAAACTGTTTTTT. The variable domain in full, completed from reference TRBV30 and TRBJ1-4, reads SQTIHQWPATLVQPVGSPLSLECTVEGTSNPNLYWYRQAAGRGLQLLFYSVGIGQISSEVPQNLSASRPQDRQFILSSKKLLLSDSGFYLCACRAEKLFFGSGTQLSVL.

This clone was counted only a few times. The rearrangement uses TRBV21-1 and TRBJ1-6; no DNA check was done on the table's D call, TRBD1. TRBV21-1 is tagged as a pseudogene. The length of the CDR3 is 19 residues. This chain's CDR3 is CARKDTGFSPDSYNSPLHF. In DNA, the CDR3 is TGTGCCAGGAAAGATACAGGGTTTTCGCCTGACTCCTATAATTCACCCCTCCACTTT.

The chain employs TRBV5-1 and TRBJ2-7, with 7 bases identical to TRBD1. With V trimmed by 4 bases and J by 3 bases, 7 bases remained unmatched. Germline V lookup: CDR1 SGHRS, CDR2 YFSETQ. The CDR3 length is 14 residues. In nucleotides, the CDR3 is TGCGCCAGCAGCCCCCAACAGGGGCTCTACGAGCAGTACTTC. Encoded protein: CASSPQQGLYEQYF.

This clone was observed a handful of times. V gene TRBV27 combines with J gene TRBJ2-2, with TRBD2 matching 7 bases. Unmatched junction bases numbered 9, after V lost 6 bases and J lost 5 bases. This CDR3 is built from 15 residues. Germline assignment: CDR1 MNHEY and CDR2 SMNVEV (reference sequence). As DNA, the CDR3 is TGTGCCAGCAGCCGACTCCTAGCGGATACCGGGGAGCTGTTTTTT. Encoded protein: CASSRLLADTGELFF.

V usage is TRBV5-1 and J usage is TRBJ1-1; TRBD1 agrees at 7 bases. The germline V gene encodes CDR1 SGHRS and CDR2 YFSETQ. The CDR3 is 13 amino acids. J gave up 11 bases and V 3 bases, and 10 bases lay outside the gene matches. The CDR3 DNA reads TGCGCCAGCAGCTCAACCTACGACAGGGTGGCTTTCTTT. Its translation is CASSSTYDRVAFF.

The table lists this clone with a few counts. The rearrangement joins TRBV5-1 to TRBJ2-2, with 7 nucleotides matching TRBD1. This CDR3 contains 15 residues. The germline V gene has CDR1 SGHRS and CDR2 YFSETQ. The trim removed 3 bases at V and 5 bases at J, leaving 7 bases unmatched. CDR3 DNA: TGCGCCAGCAGCTCTGGACAGGCCGTAACCGGGGAGCTGTTTTTT. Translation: CASSSGQAVTGELFF. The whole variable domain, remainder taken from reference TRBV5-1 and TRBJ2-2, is KAGVTQTPRYLIKTRGQQVTLSCSPISGHRSVSWYQQTPGQGLQFLFEYFSETQRNKGNFPGRFSGRQFSNSRSEMNVSTLELGDSALYLCASSSGQAVTGELFFGEGSRLTVL.

DNA of the CDR3: TGTGCCAGCAGCCTGCTCCGTCAGGGGTATGGCTACACCTTC. Protein sequence: CASSLLRQGYGYTF. The V and J genes are TRBV2 and TRBJ1-2; D is perhaps TRBD1 (6 bases). The V end was cut by 6 bases, the J end by 5 bases, with 16 bases between. Germline CDR1 reads SNHLY; CDR2 reads FYNNEI. The CDR3 is made up of 14 amino acids.

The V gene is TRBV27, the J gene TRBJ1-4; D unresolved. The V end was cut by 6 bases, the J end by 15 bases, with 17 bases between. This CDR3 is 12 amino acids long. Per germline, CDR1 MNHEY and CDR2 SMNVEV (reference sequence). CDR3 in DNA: TGTGCCAGCAGGAATAACGCAGGCAGGTTGTTTTTT. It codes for CASRNNAGRLFF.

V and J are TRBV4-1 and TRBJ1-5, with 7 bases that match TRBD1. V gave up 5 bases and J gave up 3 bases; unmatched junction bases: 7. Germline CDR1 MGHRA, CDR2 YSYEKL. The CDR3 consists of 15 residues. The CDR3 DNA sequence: TGCGCCAGCAGCAAAACCGGGACAGACAATCAGCCCCAGCATTTT. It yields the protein CASSKTGTDNQPQHF.

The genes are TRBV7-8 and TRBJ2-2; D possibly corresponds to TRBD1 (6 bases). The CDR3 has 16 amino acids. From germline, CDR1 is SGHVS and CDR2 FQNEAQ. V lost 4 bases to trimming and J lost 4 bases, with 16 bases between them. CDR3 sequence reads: CASSSRTGPGTGELFF. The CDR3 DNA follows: TGTGCCAGCAGCTCGAGAACAGGGCCGGGCACCGGGGAGCTGTTTTTT. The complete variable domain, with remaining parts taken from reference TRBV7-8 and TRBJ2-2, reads GAGVSQSPRYKVAKRGQDVALRCDPISGHVSLFWYQQALGQGPEFLTYFQNEAQLDKSGLPSDRFFAERPEGSVSTLKIQRTQQEDSAVYLCASSSRTGPGTGELFFGEGSRLTVL.

The CDR3 nucleotides are TGTGCCAGCAGTTACACTAAACCCTACAATGAGCAGTTCTTC. Translation: CASSYTKPYNEQFF. The chain is built from TRBV6-2 or TRBV6-3 and TRBJ2-1; D is unclear. The CDR3 runs to 14 residues. CDR1 is MNHEY and CDR2 is SVGEGT in the germline V gene. V was shortened by 2 bases and J by 2 bases, with 7 bases between the two germline ends.

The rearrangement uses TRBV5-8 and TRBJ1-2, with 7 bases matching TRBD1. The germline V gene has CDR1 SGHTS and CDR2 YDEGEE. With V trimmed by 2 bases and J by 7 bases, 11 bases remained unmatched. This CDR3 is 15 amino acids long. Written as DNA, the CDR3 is TGTGCCAGCAGCTTTGTACTACAGGGGCGAGGTGGCTACACCTTC. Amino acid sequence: CASSFVLQGRGGYTF.

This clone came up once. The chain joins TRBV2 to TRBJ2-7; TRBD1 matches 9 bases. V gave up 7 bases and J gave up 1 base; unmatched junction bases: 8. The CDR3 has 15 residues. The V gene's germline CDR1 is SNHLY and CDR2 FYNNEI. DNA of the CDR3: TGTGCCAGCAATCCGACAGGGGGATTTTCCTACGAGCAGTACTTC. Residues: CASNPTGGFSYEQYF.

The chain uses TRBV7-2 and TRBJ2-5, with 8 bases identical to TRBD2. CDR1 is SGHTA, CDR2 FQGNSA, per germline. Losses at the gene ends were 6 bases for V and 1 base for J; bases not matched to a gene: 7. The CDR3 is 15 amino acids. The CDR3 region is CASRGGGRIQETQYF. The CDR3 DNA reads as TGTGCCAGCAGGGGCGGCGGGAGGATCCAAGAGACCCAGTACTTC. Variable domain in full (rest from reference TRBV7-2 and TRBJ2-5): GAGVSQSPSNKVTEKGKDVELRCDPISGHTALYWYRQSLGQGLEFLIYFQGNSAPDKSGLPSDRFSAERTGGSVSTLTIQRTQQEDSAVYLCASRGGGRIQETQYFGPGTRLLVL.

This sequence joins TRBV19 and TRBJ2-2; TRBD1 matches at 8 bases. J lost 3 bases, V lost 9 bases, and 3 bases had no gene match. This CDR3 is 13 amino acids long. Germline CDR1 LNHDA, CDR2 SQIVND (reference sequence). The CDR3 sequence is CASSTGDTGELFF. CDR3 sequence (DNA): TGTGCCAGCTCGACAGGGGACACCGGGGAGCTGTTTTTT.

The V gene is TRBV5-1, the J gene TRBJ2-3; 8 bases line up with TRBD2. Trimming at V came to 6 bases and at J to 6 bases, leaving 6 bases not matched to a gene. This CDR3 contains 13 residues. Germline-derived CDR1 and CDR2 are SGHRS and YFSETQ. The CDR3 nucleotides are TGCGCCAGCACCCGGGGGGGGGCGGATACGCAGTATTTT. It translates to CASTRGGADTQYF. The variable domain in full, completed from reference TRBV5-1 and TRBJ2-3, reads KAGVTQTPRYLIKTRGQQVTLSCSPISGHRSVSWYQQTPGQGLQFLFEYFSETQRNKGNFPGRFSGRQFSNSRSEMNVSTLELGDSALYLCASTRGGADTQYFGPGTRLTVL.

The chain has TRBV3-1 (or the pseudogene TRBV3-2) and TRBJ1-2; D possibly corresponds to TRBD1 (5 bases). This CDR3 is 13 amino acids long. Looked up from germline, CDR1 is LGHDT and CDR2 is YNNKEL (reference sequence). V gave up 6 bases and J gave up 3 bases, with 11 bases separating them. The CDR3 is CASSPGPDYGYTF. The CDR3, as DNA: TGTGCCAGCAGTCCAGGGCCCGACTATGGCTACACCTTC.

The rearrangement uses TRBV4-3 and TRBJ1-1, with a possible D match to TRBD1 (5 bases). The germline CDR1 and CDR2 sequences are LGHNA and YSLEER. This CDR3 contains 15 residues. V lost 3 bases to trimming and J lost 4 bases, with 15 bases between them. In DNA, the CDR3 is TGCGCCAGCAGCCATACCGGGGGGGGGACCACTGAAGCTTTCTTT. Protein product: CASSHTGGGTTEAFF.

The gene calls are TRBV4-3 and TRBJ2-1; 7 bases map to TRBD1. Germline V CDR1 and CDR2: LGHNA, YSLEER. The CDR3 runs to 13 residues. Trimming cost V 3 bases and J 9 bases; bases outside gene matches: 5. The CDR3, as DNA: TGCGCCAGCAGCCACGACAGGGAATCTGAGCAGTTCTTC. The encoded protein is CASSHDRESEQFF.